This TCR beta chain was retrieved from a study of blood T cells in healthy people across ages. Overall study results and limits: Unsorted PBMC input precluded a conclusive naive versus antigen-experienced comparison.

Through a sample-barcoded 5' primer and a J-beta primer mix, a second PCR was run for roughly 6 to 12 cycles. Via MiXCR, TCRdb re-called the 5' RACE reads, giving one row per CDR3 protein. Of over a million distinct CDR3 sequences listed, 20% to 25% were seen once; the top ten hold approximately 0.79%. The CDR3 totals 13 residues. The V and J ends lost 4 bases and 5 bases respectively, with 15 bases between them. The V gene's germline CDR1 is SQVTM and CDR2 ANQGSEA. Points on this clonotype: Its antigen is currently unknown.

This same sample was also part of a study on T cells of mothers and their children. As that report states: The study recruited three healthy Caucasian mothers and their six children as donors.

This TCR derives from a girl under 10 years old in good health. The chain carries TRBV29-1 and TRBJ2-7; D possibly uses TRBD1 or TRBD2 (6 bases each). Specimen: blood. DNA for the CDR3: TGCAGCGTTGTTCGGGGGCTGGGGGACGAGCAGTACTTC. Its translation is CSVVRGLGDEQYF.